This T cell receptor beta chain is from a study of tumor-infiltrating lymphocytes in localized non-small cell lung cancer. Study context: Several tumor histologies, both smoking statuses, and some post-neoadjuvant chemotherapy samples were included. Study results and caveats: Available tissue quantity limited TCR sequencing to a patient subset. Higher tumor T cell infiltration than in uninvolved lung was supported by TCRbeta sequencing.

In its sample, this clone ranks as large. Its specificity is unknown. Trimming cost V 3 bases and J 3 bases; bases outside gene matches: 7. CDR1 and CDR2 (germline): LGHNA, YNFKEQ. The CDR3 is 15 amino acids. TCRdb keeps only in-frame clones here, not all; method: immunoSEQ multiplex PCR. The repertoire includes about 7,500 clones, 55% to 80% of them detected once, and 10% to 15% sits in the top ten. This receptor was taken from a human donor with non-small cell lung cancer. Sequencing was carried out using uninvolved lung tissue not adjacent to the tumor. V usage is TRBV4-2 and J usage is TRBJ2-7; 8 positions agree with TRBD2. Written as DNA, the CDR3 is TGTGCCAGCAGCCAGCTCCTAAGCGGGGGCTACGAGCAGTACTTC. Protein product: CASSQLLSGGYEQYF.